Below, 6 T cell receptor beta chains from the same sample are listed, as sequenced in a study of shared clonotypes between healthy human individuals. The assay was immunoSEQ multiplex PCR, and TCRdb's table has in-frame clones only and misses some. Of approximately 2.4 million clones listed, roughly 95% are singletons. Material: naive CD4+ T cells sorted from blood. Regarding subset: CD45RA+ positively selected. These receptors were taken from a young man in good health.

The gene calls are TRBV14 and TRBJ2-2; no definite D call. There are 12 residues in the CDR3. CDR1 and CDR2 from the germline V gene are SGHDN and FVKESK. Trimming shortened V by 1 base and J by 8 bases, and 5 bases separated the two germline ends. The CDR3 loop is CASSQGLGELFF. The CDR3, as DNA: TGTGCCAGCAGCCAAGGTCTGGGGGAGCTGTTTTTT.

As to this clone: Other DNA sequences in this sample translate to the same CDR3. This chain uses TRBV2 with TRBJ1-1; 7 bases match TRBD1. The CDR3 has 14 amino acids. CDR1 and CDR2 (germline): SNHLY, FYNNEI. The J segment lost 1 base and the V segment lost 2 bases, leaving 1 base of the junction unmatched. The CDR3 loop reads CASSERTGNTEAFF. The CDR3 bases are TGTGCCAGCAGTGAACGGACAGGGAACACTGAAGCTTTCTTT.

CDR3 nucleotides: TGTGCCAGCAGCCAAGACAAATACTACGAGCAGTACTTC. This sequence encodes CASSQDKYYEQYF. The chain uses TRBV11-2 and TRBJ2-7, with D unresolved. Trimming took 5 bases from V and 3 from J, leaving 11 bases between them. Germline values: CDR1 SGHAT, CDR2 FQNNGV. This CDR3 region has 13 residues.

In regard to this clone: The same CDR3 is also encoded by other DNA sequences in this sample. V gene TRBV5-1 combines with J gene TRBJ1-1, with 7 bases lining up with TRBD1. V lost 4 bases to trimming and J lost 0 bases; unmatched junction nucleotides: 6. CDR1 and CDR2 from the germline V gene are SGHRS and YFSETQ. This CDR3 region has 15 residues. CDR3 residues: CASSGGQTMNTEAFF. CDR3 sequence (DNA): TGCGCCAGCAGCGGGGGACAGACTATGAACACTGAAGCTTTCTTT.

This chain joins TRBV7-2 and TRBJ2-5, with TRBD2 matching over 8 bases. V trimming: 5 bases; J trimming: 4 bases; junction bases outside the gene matches: 9. CDR3 length: 15 amino acids. Germline V gene sequence: CDR1 SGHTA, CDR2 FQGNSA. CDR3 protein: CASSPRGGLGETQYF. The CDR3 region has the DNA TGTGCCAGCAGCCCTCGGGGGGGCCTGGGAGAGACCCAGTACTTC.

This clone was counted between two and nine times. V and J are TRBV10-3 and TRBJ1-5, with 8 bases aligning to TRBD1. This CDR3 is 15 amino acids long. The germline V gene has CDR1 ENHRY and CDR2 SYGVKD. The V segment lost 0 bases and the J segment 6 bases; nucleotides outside the gene matches: 4. Here the CDR3 reads CAISESGQGRQPQHF. CDR3 nucleotide sequence: TGTGCCATCAGTGAGTCTGGACAGGGACGTCAGCCCCAGCATTTT.